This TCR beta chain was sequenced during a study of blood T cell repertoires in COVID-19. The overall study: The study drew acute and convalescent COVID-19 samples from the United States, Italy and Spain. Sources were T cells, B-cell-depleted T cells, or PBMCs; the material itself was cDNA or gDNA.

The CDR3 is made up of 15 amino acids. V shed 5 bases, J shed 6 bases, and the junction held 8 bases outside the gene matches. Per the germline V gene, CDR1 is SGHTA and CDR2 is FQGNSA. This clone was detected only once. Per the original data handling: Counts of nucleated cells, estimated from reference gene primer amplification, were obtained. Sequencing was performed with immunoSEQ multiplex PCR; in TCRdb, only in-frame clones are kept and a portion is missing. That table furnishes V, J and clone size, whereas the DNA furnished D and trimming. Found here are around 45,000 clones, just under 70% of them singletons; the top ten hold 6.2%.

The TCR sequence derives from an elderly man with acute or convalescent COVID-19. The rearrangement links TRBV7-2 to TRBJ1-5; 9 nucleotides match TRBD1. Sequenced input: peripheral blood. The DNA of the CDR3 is TGTGCCAGCAGCACCGGGACAGGGTTTGGTCAGCCCCAGCATTTT. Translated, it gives CASSTGTGFGQPQHF.